This T cell receptor beta chain is drawn from a study of neurological immune-mediated disorders. Study context: Of the 34 patients with multiple sclerosis, about 31 had relapsing-remitting MS, whereas the remaining 3 had secondary progressive MS.

In its sample, this clonotype was seen many times. The T cells used for sorted libraries numbered some 1 million, either CD4+ or CD8+. Synthesis of cDNA was accomplished via 5'RACE employing 10-nucleotide random UMIs. A single record per CDR3 protein comes from TCRdb applying MiXCR to the 5' RACE reads. Of around 52,000 distinct CDR3 sequences listed, approximately 5.8% are singletons. The ends were cut back, 0 bases at V and 12 bases at J, with 13 bases in the middle. This CDR3 is built from 12 residues. Germline V CDR1 and CDR2: SGHTS, YDEGEE. This TCR came from a woman under 30 with multiple sclerosis. V gene TRBV5-8 combines with J gene TRBJ2-7, with a possible D match to TRBD1 (6 bases). The sample consisted of CD4+ T cells from blood. CDR3 region: CASSLELQGLYF. The CDR3 bases are TGTGCCAGCAGCTTGGAGTTACAGGGATTGTACTTC.